This TCR beta chain is from a study of control samples from healthy donors and cancer patients. With V trimmed by 5 bases and J by 1 base, 6 bases remained unmatched. CDR1 and CDR2 from the germline V gene are SEHNR and FQNEAQ (reference sequence). This CDR3 comprises 16 residues. The data were produced by immunoSEQ multiplex PCR, yet TCRdb's version contains in-frame clones alone and is incomplete. This sample has 150,000 to 180,000 clones, with over 85% found just once. Sequenced input: blood. This TCR was recovered from a middle-aged man in good health. V usage is TRBV7-9 and J usage is TRBJ2-2; TRBD1 aligns across 8 bases. The CDR3 sequence is CASSPPGTGNTGELFF. The CDR3 nucleotides are TGTGCCAGCAGCCCACCAGGGACAGGGAACACCGGGGAGCTGTTTTTT.